This T cell receptor (beta chain) was recovered during a study of shared clonotypes between healthy human individuals. Study observations and caveats: The four-donor shared clonotypes exceeded non-shared clonotypes in generation probability, with non-shared ones scoring lower.

Template for every sorted-subset replicate PCR totaled 150 to 250 ng DNA, roughly 30,000 T cell genomes. Original processing notes: Filtering was not the same, since immunoSEQ gave junction-only sequences without quality scores. Method: immunoSEQ multiplex PCR; TCRdb's copy keeps in-frame clones and lacks some. The V and J calls and clone size are taken from that table; D and trimming were inferred from the DNA. The table has about 2.3 million clones, roughly 90% seen once. CD4+ cells underwent separation, giving CD45RA+ naive and CD45RA-negative memory subsets. Concerning this clone itself: Its matching antigen is unknown.

CDR3 length equals 15 residues. Trimming cost V 0 bases and J 4 bases, with 10 bases left between them. In germline, CDR1 is MNHNY, CDR2 SVGAGI (reference sequence). The clonotype was recovered from a man between 18 and 29 years old in good health. Some clones in this sample may be carry-over from other donors' samples. The sequenced sample was naive CD4+ T cells from PBMCs. Subset of the sample: CD45RA+ positively selected. This chain connects TRBV6-6 to TRBJ1-5; D uncertain. The CDR3 reads CASSYSYTANQPQHF. For the CDR3, the DNA is TGTGCCAGCAGTTACTCGTACACCGCAAATCAGCCCCAGCATTTT.